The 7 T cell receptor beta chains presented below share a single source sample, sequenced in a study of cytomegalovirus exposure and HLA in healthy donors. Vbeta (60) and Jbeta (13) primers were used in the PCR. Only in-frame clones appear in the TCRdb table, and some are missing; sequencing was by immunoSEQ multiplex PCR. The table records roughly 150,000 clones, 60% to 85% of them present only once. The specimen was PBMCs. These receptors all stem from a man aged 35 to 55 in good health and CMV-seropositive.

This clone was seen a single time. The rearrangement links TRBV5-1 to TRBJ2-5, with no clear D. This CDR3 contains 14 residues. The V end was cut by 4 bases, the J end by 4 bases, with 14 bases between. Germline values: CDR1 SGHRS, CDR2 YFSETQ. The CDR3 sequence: CASSVDTSRETQYF. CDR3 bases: TGCGCCAGCAGCGTTGACACCTCACGAGAGACCCAGTACTTC.

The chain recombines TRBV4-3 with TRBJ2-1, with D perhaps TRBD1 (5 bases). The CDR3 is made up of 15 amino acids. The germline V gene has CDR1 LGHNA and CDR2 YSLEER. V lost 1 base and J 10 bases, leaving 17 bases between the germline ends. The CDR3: CASSQGKAPGREQFF. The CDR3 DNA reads TGCGCCAGCAGCCAAGGCAAAGCCCCAGGGCGCGAGCAGTTCTTC.

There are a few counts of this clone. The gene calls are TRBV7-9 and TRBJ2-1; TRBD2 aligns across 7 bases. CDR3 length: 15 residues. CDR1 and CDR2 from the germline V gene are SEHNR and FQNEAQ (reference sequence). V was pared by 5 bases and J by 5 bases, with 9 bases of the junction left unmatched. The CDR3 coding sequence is TGTGCCAGCAGCCAAGCCCAGCGGGGCGACAATGAGCAGTTCTTC. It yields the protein CASSQAQRGDNEQFF.

The CDR3 loop reads CASNPRDRVYGYTF. The DNA for the CDR3 is TGTGCCAGCAACCCCCGGGACAGGGTCTATGGCTACACCTTC. The J gene is TRBJ1-2, the V gene TRBV7-2; 9 nucleotides agree with TRBD1. The CDR3 spans 14 residues. Per germline, CDR1 SGHTA and CDR2 FQGNSA. V was clipped by 7 bases and J by 4 bases; unmatched bases: 7.

The CDR3 nucleotides read TGTGCCAGTAGACCATGGGGTGAGGGAGAAAAACTGTTTTTT. Amino acids: CASRPWGEGEKLFF. This rearrangement joins TRBV19 to TRBJ1-4; D is undetermined. CDR1 and CDR2 (germline): LNHDA, SQIVND (reference sequence). This CDR3 is 14 amino acids long. Trimming stripped 6 bases from V and 8 bases from J, with 16 bases between.

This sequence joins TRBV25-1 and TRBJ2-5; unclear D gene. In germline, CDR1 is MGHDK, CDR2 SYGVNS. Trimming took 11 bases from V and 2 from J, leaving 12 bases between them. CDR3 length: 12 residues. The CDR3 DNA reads TGTGCCTCCTCCCCCGGTCAAGAGACCCAGTACTTC. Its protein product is CASSPGQETQYF.

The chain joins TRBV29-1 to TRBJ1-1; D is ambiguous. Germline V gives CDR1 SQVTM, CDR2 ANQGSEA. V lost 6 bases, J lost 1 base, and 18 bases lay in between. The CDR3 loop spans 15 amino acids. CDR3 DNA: TGCAGCGTAATGCCCGGGAAGGATGCGAACACTGAAGCTTTCTTT. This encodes CSVMPGKDANTEAFF. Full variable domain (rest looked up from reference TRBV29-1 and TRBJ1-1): SAVISQKPSRDICQRGTSLTIQCQVDSQVTMMFWYRQQPGQSLTLIATANQGSEATYESGFVIDKFPISRPNLTFSTLTVSNMSPEDSSIYLCSVMPGKDANTEAFFGQGTRLTVV.